The following is a T cell receptor beta chain sequence with its context. Sequenced by immunoSEQ multiplex PCR; TCRdb stores in-frame clones only, minus some. This sample yields more than 15,000 clones, of which 88% are seen a single time; about 12% belongs to the top ten. This sample is drawn from a study of T cell changes during pregnancy in multiple sclerosis. This clonotype was obtained from a female donor in good health, enrolled as a control in a pregnancy study. Material: CD8+ T cells from peripheral blood mononuclear cells, obtained after pregnancy.

Here the CDR3 reads CASSQSGGATDTQYF. CDR3 nucleotide sequence: TGTGCCAGCAGTCAGAGCGGGGGGGCAACAGATACGCAGTATTTT. The chain joins TRBV6-4 to TRBJ2-3; TRBD2 matches 10 bases. CDR1 MRHNA and CDR2 SNTAGT come from the germline V gene. The V gene end was trimmed by 5 bases and the J gene end by 3 bases; junction bases not matched to a gene: 5. The CDR3 totals 15 residues.